These T cell receptor beta chains were read from a single sample in a study of PD-1 blockade in mismatch repair-deficient tumors. TCRdb's table, derived via immunoSEQ multiplex PCR, lists solely in-frame clones and lacks some. The sample shows around 100,000 clones, over 75% of them seen only once. Specimen: peripheral blood, collected approximately 36 weeks after starting pembrolizumab. These receptors were taken from an adult with mismatch repair-deficient cancer. Both conserved end residues are part of each CDR3. A D gene is named only where the DNA matches it firmly. Clone sizes are given selectively: once, few, many, or a class where the clone is expanded.

clone_size,v_call,j_call,d_call,cdr3_aa,cdr3_nt
-,TRBV9,TRBJ2-1,-,CASSVTSLEQFF,TGTGCCAGCAGCGTAACTAGCCTAGAGCAGTTCTTC
-,TRBV7-9,TRBJ1-5,-,CASSLLDNQPQHF,TGTGCCAGCAGCTTACTGGACAATCAGCCCCAGCATTTT
-,TRBV6-5,TRBJ1-1,-,CASRPRMNTEAFF,TGTGCCAGCAGGCCGCGGATGAACACTGAAGCTTTCTTT
-,TRBV21-1,TRBJ2-7,-,CASSRRWLYEQYF,TGTGCCAGCAGTAGGCGGTGGCTCTACGAGCAGTACTTC
-,TRBV27,TRBJ2-7,TRBD1,CASRPDRGLPYEQYF,TGTGCCAGCAGACCCGACAGGGGACTCCCCTACGAGCAGTACTTC
once,TRBV5-1,TRBJ1-5,-,CASSEQGSNQPQHF,TGCGCCAGCAGCGAACAGGGTAGTAATCAGCCCCAGCATTTT
-,TRBV2,TRBJ2-5,TRBD2,CASWGVLAGVRETQYF,TGTGCCAGCTGGGGCGTACTTGCGGGAGTTCGTGAGACCCAGTACTTC
-,TRBV6-5,TRBJ2-4,-,CASSQAGRNIQYF,TGTGCCAGCAGTCAAGCCGGGAGAAACATTCAGTACTTC
-,TRBV7-6,TRBJ2-1,TRBD2,CASSLEVASGGEQFF,TGTGCCAGCAGCTTAGAAGTCGCTAGCGGGGGTGAGCAGTTCTTC
-,TRBV7-6,TRBJ1-1,TRBD1,CASSSGQASEAFF,TGTGCCAGCAGCTCAGGACAGGCGAGTGAAGCTTTCTTT
-,TRBV11-3,TRBJ1-1,TRBD1,CASRQGAKAFF,TGTGCCAGCAGACAGGGGGCAAAAGCTTTCTTT
-,TRBV4-1,TRBJ1-5,-,CASSQVKGQPQHF,TGCGCCAGCAGCCAAGTAAAGGGGCAGCCCCAGCATTTT
-,TRBV5-1,TRBJ2-3,TRBD2,CASSLAGGRTDTQYF,TGCGCCAGCAGCTTAGCGGGAGGGCGCACAGATACGCAGTATTTT
-,TRBV27,TRBJ2-1,TRBD2,CASAWLAGDPYDVANEQFF,TGTGCCAGCGCTTGGTTAGCGGGAGACCCTTATGATGTCGCCAATGAGCAGTTCTTC
-,TRBV7-2,TRBJ1-2,-,CASSSSGEGGYTF,TGTGCCAGCAGCTCCTCAGGGGAAGGTGGCTACACCTTC
-,TRBV7-9,TRBJ2-3,TRBD2,CASSVLGLAGSGDTQYF,TGTGCCAGCAGCGTACTGGGACTAGCGGGATCGGGAGATACGCAGTATTTT
-,TRBV7-9,TRBJ1-3,-,CASSLDGVLEGGNTIYF,TGTGCCAGCAGCTTAGATGGAGTCCTCGAGGGTGGAAACACCATATATTTT
-,TRBV5-4,TRBJ2-1,TRBD1,CASSQSGGRGVNEQFF,TGTGCCAGCAGCCAATCAGGGGGCCGCGGGGTTAATGAGCAGTTCTTC
-,TRBV30,TRBJ1-2,TRBD1,CAWTLTGDGYTF,TGTGCCTGGACTCTGACAGGGGACGGCTACACCTTC
-,TRBV6-5,TRBJ1-1,-,CASSYAENTEAFF,TGTGCCAGCAGTTATGCGGAGAACACTGAAGCTTTCTTT
-,TRBV5-1,TRBJ2-1,-,CASSLGLSGYNEQFF,TGCGCCAGCTCCCTGGGGTTATCGGGCTACAATGAGCAGTTCTTC
few,TRBV30,TRBJ1-2,TRBD1,CASSGTGVGYTF,TGTGCCTCCAGCGGGACAGGGGTTGGCTACACCTTC
-,TRBV7-9,TRBJ2-5,TRBD1,CASSPGTGGPQETQYF,TGTGCCAGCAGCCCGGGGACAGGGGGCCCCCAAGAGACCCAGTACTTC
-,TRBV5-6,TRBJ2-3,-,CASTGGRSTDTQYF,TGTGCCAGCACCGGCGGGCGAAGCACAGATACGCAGTATTTT
-,TRBV2,TRBJ2-7,-,CASSEAYRRAEAEQYF,TGTGCCAGCAGTGAAGCCTACCGGAGGGCCGAGGCCGAGCAGTACTTC
-,TRBV30,TRBJ1-2,TRBD1,CAWSIYSSGTGSWGYGYTF,TGTGCCTGGAGTATCTACTCGTCCGGGACAGGATCGTGGGGCTATGGCTACACCTTC
-,TRBV7-9,TRBJ2-6,-,CASSAYSRGSGANVLTF,TGTGCCAGCAGCGCTTACTCCAGGGGCTCTGGGGCCAACGTCCTGACTTTC
-,TRBV25-1,TRBJ1-1,TRBD1,CASSGSRGRDTEAFF,TGTGCCAGCAGTGGATCCAGGGGGCGGGACACTGAAGCTTTCTTT
-,TRBV9,TRBJ1-1,-,CASSVGQGYTEAFF,TGTGCCAGCAGCGTTGGCCAGGGATACACTGAAGCTTTCTTT
-,TRBV29-1,TRBJ1-3,-,CSVEAGFSSGNTIYF,TGCAGCGTTGAAGCTGGGTTTAGCTCTGGAAACACCATATATTTT
few,TRBV19,TRBJ2-1,TRBD2,CASSMGGVFF,TGTGCCAGTAGTATGGGAGGGGTCTTCTTC
-,TRBV6-5,TRBJ1-2,-,CASRFGIGGYTF,TGTGCCAGCAGGTTTGGGATAGGTGGCTACACCTTC
-,TRBV18,TRBJ2-7,-,CASSPGISYEQYF,TGTGCCAGCTCCCCCGGGATCTCCTACGAGCAGTACTTC
once,TRBV7-9,TRBJ1-3,TRBD1,CASTMTGASSSGNTIYF,TGTGCCAGCACCATGACAGGGGCCAGCAGCTCTGGAAACACCATATATTTT
-,TRBV30,TRBJ2-3,TRBD2,CARSPGLADTDTQYF,TGTGCCCGCTCCCCCGGACTAGCGGACACAGATACGCAGTATTTT
few,TRBV5-1,TRBJ2-1,TRBD2,CASSLLASGHNEQFF,TGCGCCAGCAGCTTGTTGGCTAGCGGGCACAATGAGCAGTTCTTC
-,TRBV4-1,TRBJ1-2,TRBD1,CASSQDYQGVAYGYTF,TGCGCCAGCAGCCAAGACTACCAGGGGGTAGCCTATGGCTACACCTTC
-,TRBV23-1,TRBJ2-3,-,CASSQRTQGDTQYF,TGCGCCAGCAGTCAAAGGACACAGGGAGATACGCAGTATTTT
-,TRBV5-1,TRBJ1-1,TRBD1,CASGSQGADTEAFF,TGCGCCAGCGGGTCCCAGGGGGCCGACACTGAAGCTTTCTTT
-,TRBV2,TRBJ1-5,TRBD1,CASSERGQVPQPQHF,TGTGCCAGCAGCGAGCGGGGACAGGTTCCTCAGCCCCAGCATTTT
-,TRBV7-3,TRBJ2-3,-,CASSLTSDTQYF,TGTGCCAGCAGCTTAACATCCGATACGCAGTATTTT
-,TRBV18,TRBJ2-7,TRBD1,CASSSSGTGVTYEQYF,TGTGCCAGCTCAAGTTCCGGGACAGGAGTCACCTACGAGCAGTACTTC
-,TRBV2,TRBJ2-2,-,CASTKGLNTGELFF,TGTGCCAGCACTAAGGGCCTGAACACCGGGGAGCTGTTTTTT
-,TRBV5-4,TRBJ2-5,TRBD1,CASSQGPGTGGLETQYF,TGTGCCAGCAGCCAAGGACCTGGGACAGGGGGCTTGGAGACCCAGTACTTC
-,TRBV9,TRBJ1-2,TRBD1,CASSVVDRPNYGYTF,TGTGCCAGCAGCGTAGTGGACAGGCCTAACTATGGCTACACCTTC
-,TRBV27,TRBJ2-7,-,CASSPWDQPTEQYF,TGTGCCAGCAGTCCCTGGGACCAGCCTACCGAGCAGTACTTC
-,TRBV5-1,TRBJ2-7,TRBD2,CASSLASSGYEQYF,TGCGCCAGCAGCCTTGCTTCTAGCGGCTACGAGCAGTACTTC